The 6 T cell receptor beta chains in this list originate from one sample, sequenced in a study of blood T cell repertoires in COVID-19. This table comes from immunoSEQ multiplex PCR, and its TCRdb copy is limited to in-frame clones, with some not included. The data show about 64,000 clones, with 75% to 95% seen just once and approximately 10% held by the top ten. Sequencing input: peripheral blood. These receptors were collected from a woman over 75 with active COVID-19.

The chain is built from TRBV20-1 and TRBJ2-5; D gene unclear. Germline CDR1 reads DFQATT; CDR2 reads SNEGSKA (reference sequence). This CDR3 comprises 10 residues. Trimming left V 4 bases short and J 3 bases short, with 3 bases between. This chain's CDR3 is CSAIEETQYF. The CDR3 DNA sequence: TGCAGTGCTATCGAAGAGACCCAGTACTTC.

This clone was observed a single time. The chain carries TRBV19 and TRBJ2-1; 7 positions agree with TRBD2. The germline CDR1 and CDR2 sequences are LNHDA and SQIVND (reference sequence). J lost 5 bases, V lost 2 bases, and 6 bases had no gene match. The CDR3 runs 15 residues. In nucleotides, the CDR3 is TGTGCCAGTAGTATAAGCAGCGGGATCCACAATGAGCAGTTCTTC. Protein: CASSISSGIHNEQFF.

This sequence joins TRBV6-5 and TRBJ1-6; 9 nucleotides match TRBD1. CDR1 is MNHEY, CDR2 SVGAGI, per germline. The CDR3 is 15 residues long. The CDR3, as DNA: TGTGCTATCACGTCCGGGACAGGGTGGAATTCACCCCTCCACTTT. Protein sequence: CAITSGTGWNSPLHF.

The genes are TRBV3-1 (or the pseudogene TRBV3-2) and TRBJ1-6; a possible D gene is TRBD1 (6 bases). The V gene lost 3 bases and the J gene lost 7 bases, with 10 bases spanning the gap. This CDR3 contains 14 residues. Germline V lookup: CDR1 LGHDT, CDR2 YNNKEL (reference sequence). The CDR3 spells CASSHTGKNSPLHF. The CDR3 DNA is TGTGCCAGCAGCCATACAGGGAAGAATTCACCCCTCCACTTT.

The rearrangement links TRBV5-6 to TRBJ2-5, with 15 bases that match TRBD2. Germline assignment: CDR1 SGHDT and CDR2 YYEEEE. CDR3 length: 16 amino acids. The J segment lost 5 bases and the V segment lost 4 bases, leaving 6 bases of the junction unmatched. Here the CDR3 DNA reads TGTGCCAGCAGCCCAGGACTAGCGGGAGGGTGGGAGACCCAGTACTTC. This gives the protein CASSPGLAGGWETQYF.

The chain links TRBV25-1 to TRBJ2-3; a weak D match, TRBD2 (5 bases). Trimming stripped 4 bases from V and 4 bases from J, with 12 bases between. CDR1 MGHDK and CDR2 SYGVNS come from the germline V gene. This CDR3 comprises 14 residues. The CDR3 region is CASSAFEGSDTQYF. The CDR3 DNA reads TGTGCCAGCAGTGCGTTCGAGGGTTCAGATACGCAGTATTTT.